The rows below give T cell receptor beta chains drawn from one sample of a study of CD8+ T cells in alopecia areata. The assay was immunoSEQ multiplex PCR, and TCRdb's table has in-frame clones only and misses some. The sample gives over 150,000 clones, roughly 64% of which show up once; 5.5% is in the top ten. Here the sequenced sample was CD4+ T cells sorted from blood, taken at week 24, from a patient treated with tofacitinib. These receptors originate from a human donor with alopecia areata. CDR3s include the opening cysteine and the closing phenylalanine or tryptophan. A D gene is named only where the DNA matches it firmly. Clone sizes are given selectively: once, few, many, or a class where the clone is expanded.

D,size,J,V,DNA,CDR3
-,-,TRBJ1-1,TRBV2,TGTGCCACCACTGGACAGCCGAACACTGAAGCTTTCTTT,CATTGQPNTEAFF
-,few,TRBJ1-2,TRBV19,TGTGCCAGTAGTACAGGGGAACGCTATGGCTACACCTTC,CASSTGERYGYTF
-,-,TRBJ1-6,TRBV6-5,TGTGCCAGCAGTTACTCGAGGCAGGGAGGTTCACCCCTCCACTTT,CASSYSRQGGSPLHF
-,few,TRBJ1-1,TRBV29-1,TGCAGCGTTATAAAGAACACTGAAGCTTTCTTT,CSVIKNTEAFF
-,-,TRBJ1-5,TRBV13,TGTGCCAGCAGCACCGGGAGCAATCAGCCCCAGCATTTT,CASSTGSNQPQHF
-,-,TRBJ1-2,TRBV4-1,TGCGCCAGCAGCCATGACCGGGGTCACTATGGCTACACCTTC,CASSHDRGHYGYTF
TRBD1,-,TRBJ2-3,TRBV19,TGTGCCAGTAGTATCGAAGGGGGCGAAGATACGCAGTATTTT,CASSIEGGEDTQYF
-,-,TRBJ1-4,TRBV30,TGTGCCTGGAGTACCCAGCTGGGTAATGAAAAACTGTTTTTT,CAWSTQLGNEKLFF
TRBD1,-,TRBJ1-3,TRBV4-2,TGTGCCAGCAGCCAAGGAGCCGGGACAGGGGCAGGAAACACCATATATTTT,CASSQGAGTGAGNTIYF
TRBD1,few,TRBJ1-2,TRBV7-9,TGTGCCAGCAGCTTAGACCGGACAGGGGTTGGCTACACCTTC,CASSLDRTGVGYTF
-,-,TRBJ2-5,TRBV7-9,TGTGCCAGCAGCTTTGGTGGGGCTGGGCAAGAGACCCAGTACTTC,CASSFGGAGQETQYF
-,-,TRBJ2-2,TRBV2,TGTGCCAGCAGTGTTCGAGGCACCGGGGAGCTGTTTTTT,CASSVRGTGELFF
-,-,TRBJ2-5,TRBV5-4,TGTGCCAGCAGCTTGGCCGGCAACCAAGAGACCCAGTACTTC,CASSLAGNQETQYF
TRBD1,-,TRBJ2-7,TRBV29-1,TGCAGCGTTGAATTTCCCCCGGACAGGGTCACCTACGAGCAGTACTTC,CSVEFPPDRVTYEQYF
-,-,TRBJ1-1,TRBV5-6,TGTGCCAGCAGCTTGTTGGGCACTGAAGCTTTCTTT,CASSLLGTEAFF
-,-,TRBJ2-3,TRBV27,TGTGCCAGCCGCTTGGGGGGTCCTAGCACAGATACGCAGTATTTT,CASRLGGPSTDTQYF
TRBD1,-,TRBJ2-2,TRBV30,TGTGCCTGGAGTTGGACAGGGGGCTCCGGGGAGCTGTTTTTT,CAWSWTGGSGELFF
-,-,TRBJ1-5,TRBV4-3,TGCGCCAGCAGCCAAGATCGACAGTTGTATCAGCCCCAGCATTTT,CASSQDRQLYQPQHF
-,few,TRBJ1-2,TRBV29-1,TGCAGCGTCGAACCACACGGTCCACGGGACTATGGCTACACCTTC,CSVEPHGPRDYGYTF
-,-,TRBJ1-1,TRBV7-2,TGTGCCAGCAGCTTAGAGTGGCAGAACACTGAAGCTTTCTTT,CASSLEWQNTEAFF
TRBD1,-,TRBJ1-2,TRBV29-1,TGCAGCCTGATGGACAGGACCTATGGCTACACCTTC,CSLMDRTYGYTF
TRBD1,-,TRBJ2-7,TRBV7-2,TGTGCCAGCAGCCAAGTTTTCAGGGGGTGGATGTTC,CASSQVFRGWMF
-,-,TRBJ2-7,TRBV6-5,TGTGCCAGCAGGCCCACGAGGAACCCCTACGAGCAGTACTTC,CASRPTRNPYEQYF
TRBD2,-,TRBJ2-1,TRBV29-1,TGCAGCGATCTAGCGGGAAACTACAATGAGCAGTTCTTC,CSDLAGNYNEQFF
-,few,TRBJ1-1,TRBV29-1,TGCAGCGTTGAAGAGGTTGAAGCTTTCTTT,CSVEEVEAFF
-,-,TRBJ1-2,TRBV30,TGTGCAAACATCAACTATAACTATGGCTACACCTTC,CANINYNYGYTF
-,-,TRBJ2-3,TRBV4-1,TGCGCCAGCAGCCAAGTAGGGAGCGTTGGTACGCAGTATTTT,CASSQVGSVGTQYF
-,-,TRBJ2-2,TRBV30,TGTGCCTGGAGTGTCCGACAGACCACCGGGGAGCTGTTTTTT,CAWSVRQTTGELFF
TRBD2,-,TRBJ2-5,TRBV4-2,TGTGCCAGCAGCACCCCCCTTAGCGGGACCAGGGGAGAGACCCAGTACTTC,CASSTPLSGTRGETQYF
TRBD1,-,TRBJ2-7,TRBV5-1,TGCGCCAGCAGCAGTACGACAGGGGCCTCCTACGAGCAGTACTTC,CASSSTTGASYEQYF
-,once,TRBJ2-7,TRBV29-1,TGCAGCGTTTATGCGCAAGGGACTCACGAGCAGTACTTC,CSVYAQGTHEQYF
-,-,TRBJ2-1,TRBV30,TGTGCCTGGAGTGCGACGGACGGAAGCTCCTACAATGAGCAGTTCTTC,CAWSATDGSSYNEQFF
-,-,TRBJ1-2,TRBV2,TGTGCCAGCAGTGAAATCCAGGTGTCCATAGCTAACTATGGCTACACCTTC,CASSEIQVSIANYGYTF
TRBD1,few,TRBJ1-1,TRBV25-1,TGTGCCAGCCAAACGACAGGGGAGAACACTGAAGCTTTCTTT,CASQTTGENTEAFF
-,-,TRBJ1-2,TRBV15,TGTGCCACCAGCAGGGACGGAAGTTATGGCTACACCTTC,CATSRDGSYGYTF
TRBD1,-,TRBJ1-2,TRBV7-9,TGTGCCAGCAACCTATTGACAGGGTGGGCCGGCTACACCTTC,CASNLLTGWAGYTF
TRBD1,-,TRBJ1-1,TRBV5-1,TGCGCCAGCAGCCCAGGGGACAGGGGGCACACTGAAGCTTTCTTT,CASSPGDRGHTEAFF
-,-,TRBJ2-5,TRBV25-1,TGTGCCAGCAGTTCGAGGGACCAAGAGACCCAGTACTTC,CASSSRDQETQYF
-,-,TRBJ1-1,TRBV4-1,TGCGCCAGCAGCCAAGACAGGGTGAACACTGAAGCTTTCTTT,CASSQDRVNTEAFF
TRBD1,-,TRBJ2-6,TRBV10-3,TGTGCCATCAGTGAGAGGCATACAGGGGGCCCTGGGGCCAACGTCCTGACTTTC,CAISERHTGGPGANVLTF
-,-,TRBJ1-3,TRBV9,TGTGCCAGCAGCGTAGATCAGTTCGCCTCTGGAAACACCATATATTTT,CASSVDQFASGNTIYF
-,few,TRBJ2-5,TRBV4-1,TGCGCCAGCAGCCAAGATTACCAGGCCGGGACCCAGTACTTC,CASSQDYQAGTQYF
-,-,TRBJ1-1,TRBV5-6,TGTGCCAGCAGCTTGGAGCTCATGAACACTGAAGCTTTCTTT,CASSLELMNTEAFF
-,-,TRBJ1-5,TRBV7-2,TGTGCCAGCAGCTTAAGAGGGGTCCCCAATCAGCCCCAGCATTTT,CASSLRGVPNQPQHF
TRBD1,-,TRBJ1-5,TRBV27,TGTGCCAGCAGTCGCGGGACAGGGAATCAGCCCCAGCATTTT,CASSRGTGNQPQHF
TRBD1,-,TRBJ1-1,TRBV29-1,TGCAGCGTTCCCACTTTCGCCAGGGGGCAAGGAGCTTTCTTT,CSVPTFARGQGAFF
-,few,TRBJ1-2,TRBV1,TGCACCAGCAGCGACAGGATAAGGAATGGCTACACCTTC,CTSSDRIRNGYTF
TRBD1,-,TRBJ2-2,TRBV25-1,TGTGCCAGCAGTGTATCGGACAGGGAAGCCGGGGAGCTGTTTTTT,CASSVSDREAGELFF
-,few,TRBJ1-4,TRBV7-2,TGTGCCAGCAGCTCAGGCGTGGGATTCAATGAAAAACTGTTTTTT,CASSSGVGFNEKLFF
TRBD1,-,TRBJ2-7,TRBV25-1,TGTGCCAGCGACAGGGGAGACGAGCAGTACTTC,CASDRGDEQYF
-,-,TRBJ1-1,TRBV30,TGTGCCTGGAGTGAGGTTACTGAAGCTTTCTTT,CAWSEVTEAFF
TRBD1,-,TRBJ2-7,TRBV5-1,TGCGCCAGCAGCTTTGGGCGATCCGGGACAGCCACCTACGAGCAGTACTTC,CASSFGRSGTATYEQYF
-,-,TRBJ2-5,TRBV29-1,TGCAGCGTTGAAGTTCGACAAGGCGAGACCCAGTACTTC,CSVEVRQGETQYF
-,once,TRBJ2-7,TRBV5-1,TGCGCCAGCAGCTTGGAGGCTGGGATCTACGAGCAGTACTTC,CASSLEAGIYEQYF
-,few,TRBJ1-4,TRBV19,TGTGCCAGTAGATTTGAAGGGCCTAATGAAAAACTGTTTTTT,CASRFEGPNEKLFF
-,-,TRBJ2-2,TRBV30,TGTGCCTGGAGGATGGCGATCACGAACACCGGGGAGCTGTTTTTT,CAWRMAITNTGELFF
-,-,TRBJ1-5,TRBV27,TGTGCCAGCAGTTCCCGGCGCCCCCAGAGCCACCAGCATTTT,CASSSRRPQSHQHF
-,once,TRBJ2-7,TRBV29-1,TGCAGCGTTGGGCATGGGGTCGTCGTGGACGAGCAGTACTTC,CSVGHGVVVDEQYF
-,-,TRBJ2-1,TRBV7-2,TGTGCCAGCAGCACCCCCCCAGTTTACAATGAGCAGTTCTTC,CASSTPPVYNEQFF
-,-,TRBJ2-1,TRBV6-5,TGTGCCAGCAAGGACCCCGGACACAATGAGCAGTTCTTC,CASKDPGHNEQFF